This passage covers 21 T cell receptor beta chains from one sample sequenced in a study of T cell changes during pregnancy in multiple sclerosis. Libraries were prepared by immunoSEQ multiplex PCR; TCRdb keeps only in-frame clonotypes and omits some of them. Among tens of thousands of clones listed, almost 95% were seen once. Here the sequenced sample was peripheral blood, taken in the third trimester of pregnancy. The receptors were sampled from a female donor with multiple sclerosis, enrolled in a pregnancy study.

This chain connects TRBV19 to TRBJ2-1; 8 nucleotides match TRBD2. J was trimmed by 0 bases and V by 7 bases; bases with no gene match: 5. There are 15 residues in the CDR3. Germline V gives CDR1 LNHDA, CDR2 SQIVND (reference sequence). Written as DNA, the CDR3 is TGTGCCAGTACAATCGGGGGGGACTCCTACAATGAGCAGTTCTTC. This codes for CASTIGGDSYNEQFF.

The J gene is TRBJ1-5, the V gene TRBV6-6; 8 bases align to TRBD1. Germline values: CDR1 MNHNY, CDR2 SVGAGI (reference sequence). The CDR3 length is 16 residues. V was pared by 0 bases and J by 2 bases, with 3 bases of the junction left unmatched. CDR3 sequence (DNA): TGTGCCAGCAGTTACTCTGGACAGGGAGGCAATCAGCCCCAGCATTTT. Translated: CASSYSGQGGNQPQHF.

The chain recombines TRBV28 with TRBJ2-7, with 8 bases aligning to TRBD2. The CDR3 has 15 amino acids. The germline gives CDR1 MDHEN, CDR2 SYDVKM. Trimming took 7 bases from V and 1 from J; bases not matched to a gene: 9. The CDR3 region has the DNA TGTGCCAGCATCCCCGGTGGGACTAGTTCCTACGAGCAGTACTTC. Encoded protein: CASIPGGTSSYEQYF.

The chain couples TRBV5-1 to TRBJ2-3; D is possibly TRBD1 (6 bases). Germline CDR1 is SGHRS and CDR2 is YFSETQ. V lost 0 bases, J lost 1 base, and 15 bases lay in between. The CDR3 has 17 amino acids. CDR3 nucleotides: TGCGCCAGCAGCTTGGAGGTGGCAGGGGCGGGCACAGATACGCAGTATTTT. The encoded protein is CASSLEVAGAGTDTQYF.

The rearrangement uses TRBV14 and TRBJ2-5; possible D gene TRBD1, 6 bases. With 0 bases removed from V and 4 bases from J, the gap between germline ends came to 15 bases. The CDR3 has 16 residues. Germline loops: CDR1 SGHDN, CDR2 FVKESK. This CDR3 reads CASSQDGDTFGETQYF. CDR3 bases: TGTGCCAGCAGCCAAGATGGGGACACCTTTGGAGAGACCCAGTACTTC.

The chain links TRBV15 to TRBJ1-1, with 7 bases identical to TRBD1. The CDR3 is made up of 15 amino acids. Trimming removed 4 bases from V and 1 base from J; junction bases left unmatched: 6. CDR1 and CDR2 from the germline V gene are LNHNV and YYDKDF (reference sequence). DNA of the CDR3: TGTGCCACCAGCAAGCTGACAGGGCCGAACACTGAAGCTTTCTTT. Amino acid sequence: CATSKLTGPNTEAFF. Full variable domain (outside the CDR3, taken from reference TRBV15 and TRBJ1-1): DAMVIQNPRYQVTQFGKPVTLSCSQTLNHNVMYWYQQKSSQAPKLLFHYYDKDFNNEADTPDNFQSRRPNTSFCFLDIRSPGLGDTAMYLCATSKLTGPNTEAFFGQGTRLTVV.

The chain joins TRBV7-2 to TRBJ2-2, with D hard to call. The CDR3 extends over 17 amino acids. Trimming took 1 base from V and 1 from J, leaving 13 bases between them. Per germline, CDR1 SGHTA and CDR2 FQGNSA. DNA of the CDR3: TGTGCCAGCAGCTTAGTGGTTGCGGTAATGAACACCGGGGAGCTGTTTTTT. It specifies CASSLVVAVMNTGELFF.

The rearrangement joins TRBV7-2 to TRBJ2-7; 7 bases are shared with TRBD2. Trimming at V came to 1 base and at J to 1 base, leaving 1 base not matched to a gene. The CDR3 has 14 amino acids. The germline gives CDR1 SGHTA, CDR2 FQGNSA. In DNA, the CDR3 is TGTGCCAGCAGCTTAGAGGGACTATCCTACGAGCAGTACTTC. Translating gives CASSLEGLSYEQYF. The full variable domain, rest sourced from reference TRBV7-2 and TRBJ2-7, is GAGVSQSPSNKVTEKGKDVELRCDPISGHTALYWYRQSLGQGLEFLIYFQGNSAPDKSGLPSDRFSAERTGGSVSTLTIQRTQQEDSAVYLCASSLEGLSYEQYFGPGTRLTVT.

V gene TRBV9 combines with J gene TRBJ2-7; 9 nucleotides agree with TRBD1. CDR1 and CDR2 (germline): SGDLS, YYNGEE. The CDR3 runs 15 residues. V trimming: 3 bases; J trimming: 1 base; junction bases outside the gene matches: 5. The CDR3 is CASSAGGTGSYEQYF. The DNA of the CDR3 is TGTGCCAGCAGCGCTGGCGGGACAGGGTCCTACGAGCAGTACTTC.

The V and J genes are TRBV2 and TRBJ2-7, with 8 bases aligning to TRBD2. With V trimmed by 7 bases and J by 6 bases, 14 bases remained unmatched. The germline V gene encodes CDR1 SNHLY and CDR2 FYNNEI. The CDR3 runs 15 residues. The CDR3 nucleotides read TGTGCCAGCAAGGAGGGGCGGGAGGTCCTTTCCGAGCAGTACTTC. Translating gives CASKEGREVLSEQYF.

The rearrangement uses TRBV27 and TRBJ2-1; TRBD2 matches 7 bases. The CDR3 is 15 residues long. The V and J ends lost 2 bases and 6 bases, in that order; junction bases with no gene match: 7. Germline V lookup: CDR1 MNHEY, CDR2 SMNVEV (reference sequence). CDR3 in DNA: TGTGCCAGCAGTTTAAGGCGGGAGATGGGCAATGAGCAGTTCTTC. Its protein is CASSLRREMGNEQFF.

This clone appeared once. V usage is TRBV7-9 and J usage is TRBJ2-1; D is perhaps TRBD1 (6 bases). Germline values: CDR1 SEHNR, CDR2 FQNEAQ (reference sequence). The CDR3 runs 12 residues. Trimming removed 4 bases from V and 7 bases from J, with 8 bases in between. CDR3 in DNA: TGTGCCAGCAGCTGGGGGCCAAATGAGCAGTTCTTC. This codes for CASSWGPNEQFF.

The chain couples TRBV27 to TRBJ2-7, with 12 nucleotides matching TRBD2. CDR3 length: 19 residues. V shed 2 bases, J shed 2 bases, and the junction held 13 bases outside the gene matches. CDR1 MNHEY and CDR2 SMNVEV come from the germline V gene (reference sequence). CDR3 in DNA: TGTGCCAGCAGTTTAAATGGGCTAGCGGGAGGGCCAAACCCCTACGAGCAGTACTTC. Protein: CASSLNGLAGGPNPYEQYF.

The V and J genes are TRBV6-5 and TRBJ2-1; D is perhaps TRBD1 (5 bases). This CDR3 has 13 amino acids. The V and J ends lost 2 bases and 10 bases respectively, with 12 bases between them. Germline CDR1 is MNHEY and CDR2 is SVGAGI. CDR3 sequence reads: CASSYGAAREQFF. The CDR3 DNA reads as TGTGCCAGCAGTTACGGGGCAGCCAGGGAGCAGTTCTTC.

The chain joins TRBV7-8 to TRBJ2-2; D remains unclear. The CDR3 length is 12 residues. Germline V lookup: CDR1 SGHVS, CDR2 FQNEAQ. V was shortened by 5 bases and J by 7 bases, with 8 bases between the two germline ends. The CDR3 DNA sequence: TGTGCCAGCAGCCTCCCCGTCGGGGAGCTGTTTTTT. It codes for CASSLPVGELFF.

V gene TRBV9 combines with J gene TRBJ2-1; D might be TRBD2 (6 bases). The CDR3 runs to 14 residues. The germline V and J ends were trimmed by 0 bases and 9 bases, with 13 bases remaining between them. CDR1 SGDLS and CDR2 YYNGEE come from the germline V gene. The CDR3 bases are TGTGCCAGCAGCGTAGGATTAGAGGAGGGTGAGCAGTTCTTC. The encoded protein is CASSVGLEEGEQFF.

J is TRBJ2-7 and V is TRBV11-2; TRBD1 matches 10 bases. Germline assignment: CDR1 SGHAT and CDR2 FQNNGV. Losses at the gene ends were 5 bases for V and 5 bases for J; bases not matched to a gene: 6. CDR3 length equals 14 residues. CDR3 in DNA: TGTGCCAGCAGCCTTGGACAGGGGGGTAACGAGCAGTACTTC. It codes for CASSLGQGGNEQYF.

This chain connects TRBV14 to TRBJ2-7; D is unresolved. Trimming left V 0 bases short and J 6 bases short, with 9 bases between. This CDR3 spans 13 amino acids. CDR1 and CDR2 from the germline V gene are SGHDN and FVKESK. CDR3 nucleotide sequence: TGTGCCAGCAGCCAAGATTTCACTCGCGAGCAGTACTTC. Encoded protein: CASSQDFTREQYF.

The chain is built from TRBV6-5 and TRBJ1-1, with 7 bases fitting TRBD1. CDR1 is MNHEY, CDR2 SVGAGI, per germline. V gave up 2 bases and J gave up 2 bases; unmatched junction bases: 2. The CDR3 spans 14 residues. CDR3 residues: CASSYDRVNTEAFF. For the CDR3, the DNA is TGTGCCAGCAGTTACGACAGGGTTAACACTGAAGCTTTCTTT.

The rearrangement uses TRBV4-2 and TRBJ2-7; weak D call: TRBD2 (6 bases). Trimming took 4 bases from V and 0 from J, leaving 16 bases between them. From germline, CDR1 is LGHNA and CDR2 YNFKEQ. The CDR3 has 16 residues. The CDR3 protein is CASSRGVAISSYEQYF. The CDR3 nucleotides read TGTGCCAGCAGCCGGGGGGTGGCGATCAGCTCCTACGAGCAGTACTTC.

This clone was found once. The chain recombines TRBV28 with TRBJ2-5; tentative D call: TRBD1 (6 bases). Deletions cut 1 base from V and 2 bases from J, with 11 bases between. The germline V gene encodes CDR1 MDHEN and CDR2 SYDVKM. This CDR3 comprises 15 residues. The CDR3 region has the DNA TGTGCCAGCAGTTTATCAACAGGGCCGCAAGAGACCCAGTACTTC. This gives the protein CASSLSTGPQETQYF.